Included here is one T cell receptor (beta chain) sequence, with context. This specimen belongs to a study of blood T cell repertoires in COVID-19. Study context: COVID-19 samples collected from the United States, Italy and Spain covered acute and convalescent phases. T cells, B-cell-depleted T cells, or PBMCs provided the cDNA or gDNA that served as material.

The CDR3 is made up of 15 amino acids. The trim removed 4 bases at V and 3 bases at J, leaving 2 bases unmatched. CDR1 and CDR2 from the germline V gene are MNHEY and SVGAGI. As handled by the study authors: From reference gene primer amplification, estimates of nucleated cell counts were derived. Clones were read by immunoSEQ multiplex PCR, and TCRdb kept only the in-frame ones, dropping some. The DNA gave D and trimming, while V, J and clone size come from that table. Here the sample spans 200,000 to 300,000 clones, about 90% being singletons. The sequence came from a woman aged 25 to 45 who had recovered from COVID-19. The chain couples TRBV6-5 to TRBJ1-3, with 11 bases aligning to TRBD1. The sequencing sample was made of peripheral blood. DNA for the CDR3: TGTGCCAGCAGTTCGGACAGGGGGCTTGGAAACACCATATATTTT. Translated, it gives CASSSDRGLGNTIYF.